This T cell receptor (beta chain) was retrieved from a study of blood T cell repertoires in COVID-19. The study assigned cohorts using participant-reported clinical history. Per the original data handling: Amplified reference gene primers provided the basis for estimating nucleated cell counts. Sequencing used immunoSEQ multiplex PCR; TCRdb keeps in-frame clones, though not all of them. That table is the source of V, J and clone size, and D and trimming were worked out from the DNA. This table has about 220,000 clones, approximately 83% appearing once. Germline CDR1 is SGHNT and CDR2 is YYREEE (reference sequence). The CDR3 has 15 amino acids. V lost 2 bases, J lost 7 bases, and 4 bases stayed unmatched. This clone was observed a few times.

V gene TRBV5-4 combines with J gene TRBJ2-1, with 12 nucleotides matching TRBD2. This TCR derives from a woman aged 55-70 years who had recovered from COVID-19. What was sequenced was PBMCs or T cells enriched from blood (not recorded which). The CDR3 region is CASSLTSGRFNEQFF. In nucleotides, the CDR3 is TGTGCCAGCAGCTTAACTAGCGGGAGGTTTAATGAGCAGTTCTTC.